This T cell receptor beta chain was profiled in a study of T cells in Graves' hyperthyroidism and ophthalmopathy. Amplification of TCR beta CDR3 regions was performed using RNA transcripts as template. HTBI primers were used for first-round RT-PCR of the TCR CDR3. TCRdb processed the multiplex PCR reads anew with MiXCR; each CDR3 protein has one entry. The sample lists 350,000 to 450,000 distinct CDR3 sequences; about 18% were seen once. The CDR3 extends over 13 amino acids. Trimming removed 5 bases at V and 3 bases at J, with 11 bases between. The germline CDR1 and CDR2 sequences are SEHNR and FQNEAQ (reference sequence).

The TCR comes from a woman under 40 with Graves' hyperthyroidism that later progressed to Graves' ophthalmopathy. The chain links TRBV7-9 to TRBJ2-7, with a tentative D call TRBD2 (6 bases). Sequencing used blood. The CDR3 DNA follows: TGTGCCAGCAGCCACGGAGGGGTCTACGAGCAGTACTTC. Amino acid sequence: CASSHGGVYEQYF.